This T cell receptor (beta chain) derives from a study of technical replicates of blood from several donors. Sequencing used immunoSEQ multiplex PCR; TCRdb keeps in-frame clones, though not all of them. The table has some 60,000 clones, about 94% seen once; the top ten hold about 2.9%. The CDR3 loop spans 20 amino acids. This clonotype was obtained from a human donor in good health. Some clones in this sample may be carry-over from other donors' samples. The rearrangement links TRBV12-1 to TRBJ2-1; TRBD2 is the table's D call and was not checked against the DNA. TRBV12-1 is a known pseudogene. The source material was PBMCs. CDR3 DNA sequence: TGTGCCAGCAGCTTTGTTGGGACTAGCGGGAAAGAATGGAGGGACAATGAGCAGTTCTTC. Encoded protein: CASSFVGTSGKEWRDNEQFF.